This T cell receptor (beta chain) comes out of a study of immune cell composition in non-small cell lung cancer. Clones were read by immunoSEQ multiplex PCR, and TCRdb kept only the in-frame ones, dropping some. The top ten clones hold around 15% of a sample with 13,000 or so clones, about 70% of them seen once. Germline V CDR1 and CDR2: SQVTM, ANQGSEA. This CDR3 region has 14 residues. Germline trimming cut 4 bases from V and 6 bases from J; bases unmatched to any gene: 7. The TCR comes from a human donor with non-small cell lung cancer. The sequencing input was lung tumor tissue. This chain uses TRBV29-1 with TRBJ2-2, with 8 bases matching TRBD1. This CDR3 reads CSVVWTGTPGELFF. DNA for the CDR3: TGCAGCGTTGTCTGGACAGGGACCCCCGGGGAGCTGTTTTTT.